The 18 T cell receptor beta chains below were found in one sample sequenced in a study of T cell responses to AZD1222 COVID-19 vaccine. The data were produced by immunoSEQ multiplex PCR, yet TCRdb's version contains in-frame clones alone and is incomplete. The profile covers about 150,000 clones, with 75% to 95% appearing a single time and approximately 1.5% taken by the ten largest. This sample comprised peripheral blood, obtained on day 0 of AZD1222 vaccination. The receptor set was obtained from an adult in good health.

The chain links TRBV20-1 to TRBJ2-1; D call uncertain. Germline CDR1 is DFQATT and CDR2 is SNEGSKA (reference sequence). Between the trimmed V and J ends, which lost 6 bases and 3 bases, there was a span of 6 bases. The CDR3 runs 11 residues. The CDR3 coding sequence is TGCAGTGCCCACGACTACAATGAGCAGTTCTTC. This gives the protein CSAHDYNEQFF.

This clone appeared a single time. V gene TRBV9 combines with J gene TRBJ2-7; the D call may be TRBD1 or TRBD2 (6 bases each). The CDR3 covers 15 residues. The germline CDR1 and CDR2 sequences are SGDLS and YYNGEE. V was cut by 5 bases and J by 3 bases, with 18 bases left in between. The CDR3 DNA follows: TGTGCCAGCAGTCAGGAGGGGGTTAACTTCTACGAGCAGTACTTC. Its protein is CASSQEGVNFYEQYF.

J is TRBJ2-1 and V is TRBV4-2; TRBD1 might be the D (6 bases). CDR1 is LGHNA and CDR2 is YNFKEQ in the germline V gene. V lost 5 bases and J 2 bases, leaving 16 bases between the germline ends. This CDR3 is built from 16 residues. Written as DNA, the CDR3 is TGTGCCAGCAGCATACAGGGACACATGGCCTACAATGAGCAGTTCTTC. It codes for CASSIQGHMAYNEQFF.

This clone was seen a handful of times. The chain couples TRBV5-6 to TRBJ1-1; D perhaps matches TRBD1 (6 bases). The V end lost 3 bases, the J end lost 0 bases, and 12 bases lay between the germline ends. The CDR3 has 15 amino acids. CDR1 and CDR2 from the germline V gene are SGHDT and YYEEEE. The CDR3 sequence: CASSYPGAVNTEAFF. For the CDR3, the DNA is TGTGCCAGCAGCTACCCAGGGGCAGTGAACACTGAAGCTTTCTTT.

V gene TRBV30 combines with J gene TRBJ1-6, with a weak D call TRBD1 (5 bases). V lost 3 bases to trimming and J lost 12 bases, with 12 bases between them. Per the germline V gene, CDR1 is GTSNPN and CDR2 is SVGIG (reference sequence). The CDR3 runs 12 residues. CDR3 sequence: CAWSRTSGPLHF. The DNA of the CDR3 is TGTGCCTGGAGCCGGACATCCGGACCCCTCCACTTT.

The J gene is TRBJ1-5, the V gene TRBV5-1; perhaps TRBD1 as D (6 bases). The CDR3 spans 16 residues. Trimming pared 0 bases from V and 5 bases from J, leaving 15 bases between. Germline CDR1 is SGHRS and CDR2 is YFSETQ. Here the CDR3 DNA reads TGCGCCAGCAGCTTGGAGGGGACCAGGGGTGATCAGCCCCAGCATTTT. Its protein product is CASSLEGTRGDQPQHF.

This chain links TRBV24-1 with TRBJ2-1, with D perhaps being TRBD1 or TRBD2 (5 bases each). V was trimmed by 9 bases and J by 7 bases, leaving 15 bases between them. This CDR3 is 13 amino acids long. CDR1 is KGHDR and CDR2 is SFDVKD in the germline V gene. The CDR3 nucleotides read TGTGCCACCGGGGACCCAATTGGGAATGAGCAGTTCTTC. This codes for CATGDPIGNEQFF.

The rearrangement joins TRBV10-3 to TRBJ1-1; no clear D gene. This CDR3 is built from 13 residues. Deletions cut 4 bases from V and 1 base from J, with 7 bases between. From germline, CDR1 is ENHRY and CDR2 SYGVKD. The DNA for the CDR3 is TGTGCCATCAGTGGCTCAGGGAACACTGAAGCTTTCTTT. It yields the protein CAISGSGNTEAFF.

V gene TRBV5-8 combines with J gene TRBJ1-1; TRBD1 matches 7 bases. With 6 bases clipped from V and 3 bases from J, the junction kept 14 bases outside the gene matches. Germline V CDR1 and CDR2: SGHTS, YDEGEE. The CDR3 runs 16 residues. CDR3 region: CASKTGRGGVDTEAFF. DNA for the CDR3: TGTGCCAGCAAGACAGGGAGAGGAGGTGTCGACACTGAAGCTTTCTTT.

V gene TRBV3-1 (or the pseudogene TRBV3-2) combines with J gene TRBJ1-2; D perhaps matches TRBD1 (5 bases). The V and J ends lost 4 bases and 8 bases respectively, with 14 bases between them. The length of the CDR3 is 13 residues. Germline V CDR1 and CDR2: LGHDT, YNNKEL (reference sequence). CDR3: CASSLQGETGYTF. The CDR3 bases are TGTGCCAGCAGCCTTCAGGGCGAGACCGGCTACACCTTC.

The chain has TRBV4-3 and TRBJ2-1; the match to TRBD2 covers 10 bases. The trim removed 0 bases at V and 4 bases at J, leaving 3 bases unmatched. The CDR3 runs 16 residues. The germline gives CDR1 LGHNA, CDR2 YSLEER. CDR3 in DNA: TGCGCCAGCAGCCAAGATACTAGCGGGAAGTACAATGAGCAGTTCTTC. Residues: CASSQDTSGKYNEQFF.

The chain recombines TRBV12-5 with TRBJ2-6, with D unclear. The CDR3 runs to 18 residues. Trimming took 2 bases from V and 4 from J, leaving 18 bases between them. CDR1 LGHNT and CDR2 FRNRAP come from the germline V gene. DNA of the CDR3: TGTGCTAGTGGTTTGCACCCCCGAGGCCAGGACGGGGCCAACGTCCTGACTTTC. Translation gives CASGLHPRGQDGANVLTF.

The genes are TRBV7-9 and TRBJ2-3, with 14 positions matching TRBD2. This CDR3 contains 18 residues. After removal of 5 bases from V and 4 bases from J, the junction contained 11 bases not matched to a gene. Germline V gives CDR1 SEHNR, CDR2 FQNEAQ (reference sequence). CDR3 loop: CASSTQTSGRASADTQYF. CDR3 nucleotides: TGTGCCAGCAGCACCCAGACTAGCGGGAGGGCCTCGGCAGATACGCAGTATTTT. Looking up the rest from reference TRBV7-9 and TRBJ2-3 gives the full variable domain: DTGVSQNPRHKITKRGQNVTFRCDPISEHNRLYWYRQTLGQGPEFLTYFQNEAQLEKSRLLSDRFSAERPKGSFSTLEIQRTEQGDSAMYLCASSTQTSGRASADTQYFGPGTRLTVL.

As DNA, the CDR3 is TGTGCCAGCAGCCCGGGGGGCCCCGGGGAAAAGTTCTTC. It codes for CASSPGGPGEKFF. V is TRBV28 and J is TRBJ2-1, with D perhaps matching TRBD2 (7 bases). The CDR3 runs 13 residues. Trimming pared 6 bases from V and 14 bases from J, leaving 20 bases between. Germline CDR1 and CDR2: MDHEN and SYDVKM.

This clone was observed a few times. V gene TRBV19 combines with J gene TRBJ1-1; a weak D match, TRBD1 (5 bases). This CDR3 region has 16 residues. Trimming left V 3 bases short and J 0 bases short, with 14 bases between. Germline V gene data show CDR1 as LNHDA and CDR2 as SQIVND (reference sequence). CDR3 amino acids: CASSIPGDPVNTEAFF. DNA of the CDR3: TGTGCCAGTAGTATCCCCGGGGACCCCGTGAACACTGAAGCTTTCTTT.

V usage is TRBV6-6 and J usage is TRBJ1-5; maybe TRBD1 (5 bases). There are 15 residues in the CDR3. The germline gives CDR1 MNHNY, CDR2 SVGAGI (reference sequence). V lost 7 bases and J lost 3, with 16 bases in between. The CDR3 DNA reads TGTGCCAGCATCCCAGGAGGGGAGATCAATCAGCCCCAGCATTTT. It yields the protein CASIPGGEINQPQHF.

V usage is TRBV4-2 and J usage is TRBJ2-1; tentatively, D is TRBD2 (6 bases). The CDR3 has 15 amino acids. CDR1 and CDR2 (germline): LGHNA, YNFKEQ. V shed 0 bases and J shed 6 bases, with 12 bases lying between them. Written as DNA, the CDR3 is TGTGCCAGCAGCCAAGAGGGGACTCGGCCCAATGAGCAGTTCTTC. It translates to CASSQEGTRPNEQFF.

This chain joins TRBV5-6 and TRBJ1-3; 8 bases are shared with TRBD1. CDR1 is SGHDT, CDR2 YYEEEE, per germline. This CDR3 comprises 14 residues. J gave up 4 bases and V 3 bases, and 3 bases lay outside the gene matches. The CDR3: CASSSDRVGNTIYF. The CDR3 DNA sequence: TGTGCCAGCAGCTCGGACAGGGTGGGAAACACCATATATTTT. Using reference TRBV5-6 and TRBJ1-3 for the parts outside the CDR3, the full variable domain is DAGVTQSPTHLIKTRGQQVTLRCSPKSGHDTVSWYQQALGQGPQFIFQYYEEEERQRGNFPDRFSGHQFPNYSSELNVNALLLGDSALYLCASSSDRVGNTIYFGEGSWLTVV.